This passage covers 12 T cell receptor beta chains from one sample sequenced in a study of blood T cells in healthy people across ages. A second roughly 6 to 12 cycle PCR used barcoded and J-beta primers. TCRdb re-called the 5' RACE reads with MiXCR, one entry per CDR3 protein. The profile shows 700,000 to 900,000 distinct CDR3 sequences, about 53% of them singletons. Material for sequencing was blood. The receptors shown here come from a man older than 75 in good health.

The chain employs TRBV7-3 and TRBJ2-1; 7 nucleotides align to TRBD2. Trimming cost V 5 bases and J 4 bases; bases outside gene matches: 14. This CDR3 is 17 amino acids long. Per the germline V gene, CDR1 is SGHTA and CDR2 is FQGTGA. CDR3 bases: TGTGCCAGCAGCCCCCACCCTAGCGGAAGGACTTACAATGAGCAGTTCTTC. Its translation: CASSPHPSGRTYNEQFF.

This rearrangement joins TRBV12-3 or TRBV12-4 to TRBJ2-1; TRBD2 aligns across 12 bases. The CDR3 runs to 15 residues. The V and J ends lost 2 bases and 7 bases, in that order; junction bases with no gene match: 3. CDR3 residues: CASSLLGTSGNEQFF. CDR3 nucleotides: TGTGCCAGCAGTTTATTGGGGACTAGCGGGAATGAGCAGTTCTTC.

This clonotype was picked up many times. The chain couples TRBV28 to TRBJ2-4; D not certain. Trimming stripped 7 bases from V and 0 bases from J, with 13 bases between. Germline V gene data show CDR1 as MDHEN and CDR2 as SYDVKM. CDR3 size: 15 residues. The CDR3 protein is CASNFAPLAKNIQYF. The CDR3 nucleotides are TGTGCCAGCAACTTCGCCCCCTTAGCCAAAAACATTCAGTACTTC.

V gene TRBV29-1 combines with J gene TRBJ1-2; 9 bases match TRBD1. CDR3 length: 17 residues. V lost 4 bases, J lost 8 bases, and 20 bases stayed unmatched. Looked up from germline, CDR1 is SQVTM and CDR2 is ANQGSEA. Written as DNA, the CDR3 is TGCAGCGTTGTTCGGGGACAGGGTAAAAGGTGGGACGAAGGCTACACCTTC. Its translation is CSVVRGQGKRWDEGYTF.

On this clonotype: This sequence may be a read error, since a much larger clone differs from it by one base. Here the CDR3 DNA reads TGCGCCAGCAACAAACGGGAGGGCCGTGGATACGAGCAGTACTTC. Translation gives CASNKREGRGYEQYF. The chain has TRBV5-1 and TRBJ2-5; 8 bases are a match to TRBD2. The DNA matches TRBJ2-7 better at its end, which makes the J call doubtful. Germline assignment: CDR1 SGHRS and CDR2 YFSETQ. This CDR3 is 15 amino acids long.

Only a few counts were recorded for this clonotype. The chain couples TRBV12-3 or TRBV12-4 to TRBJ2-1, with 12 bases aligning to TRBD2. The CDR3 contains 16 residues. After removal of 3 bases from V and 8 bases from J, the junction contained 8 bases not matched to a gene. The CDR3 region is CASSFGGLAGRDEQFF. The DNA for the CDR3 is TGTGCCAGCAGTTTCGGTGGACTAGCGGGACGGGATGAGCAGTTCTTC.

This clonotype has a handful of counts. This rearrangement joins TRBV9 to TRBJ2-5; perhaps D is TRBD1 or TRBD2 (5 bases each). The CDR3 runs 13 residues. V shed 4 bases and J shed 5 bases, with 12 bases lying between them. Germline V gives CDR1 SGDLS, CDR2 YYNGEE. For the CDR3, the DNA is TGTGCCAGCAGCCCTAGAGGGGAGGAGACCCAGTACTTC. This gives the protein CASSPRGEETQYF.

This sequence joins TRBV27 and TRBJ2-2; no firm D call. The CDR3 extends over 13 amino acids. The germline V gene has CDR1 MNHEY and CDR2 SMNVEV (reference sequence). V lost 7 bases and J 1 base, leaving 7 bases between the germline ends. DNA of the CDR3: TGTGCCAGCAATTGGGTGAACACCGGGGAGCTGTTTTTT. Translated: CASNWVNTGELFF.

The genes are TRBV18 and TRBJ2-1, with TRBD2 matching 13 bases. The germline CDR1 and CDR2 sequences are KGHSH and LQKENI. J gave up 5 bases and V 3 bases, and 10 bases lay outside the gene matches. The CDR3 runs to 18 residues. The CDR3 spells CASSPVTRGTSGNNEQFF. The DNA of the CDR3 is TGTGCCAGCTCACCTGTCACGAGGGGGACTAGCGGGAACAATGAGCAGTTCTTC.

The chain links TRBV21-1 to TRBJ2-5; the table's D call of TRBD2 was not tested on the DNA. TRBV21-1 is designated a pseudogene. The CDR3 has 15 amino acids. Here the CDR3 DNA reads TGTGCCAGCAGCGAACTAGCGGGAGGACGTGAGACCCAGTACTTC. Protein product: CASSELAGGRETQYF.

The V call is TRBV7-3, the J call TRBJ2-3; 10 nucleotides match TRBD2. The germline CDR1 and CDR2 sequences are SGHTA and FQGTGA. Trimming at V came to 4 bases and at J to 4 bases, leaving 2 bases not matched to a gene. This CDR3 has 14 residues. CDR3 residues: CASSSSGGPDTQYF. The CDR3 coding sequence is TGTGCCAGCAGCTCTAGCGGGGGTCCAGATACGCAGTATTTT.

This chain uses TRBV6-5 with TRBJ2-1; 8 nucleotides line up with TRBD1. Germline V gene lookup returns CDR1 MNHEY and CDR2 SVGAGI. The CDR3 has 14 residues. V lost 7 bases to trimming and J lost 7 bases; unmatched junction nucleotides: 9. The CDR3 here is CASTRTGQVNEQFF. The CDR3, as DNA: TGTGCCAGCACCCGGACGGGACAGGTTAATGAGCAGTTCTTC.